This T cell receptor beta chain was sequenced in a study of vaccination effects on CD4 cells after COVID-19. Generated by immunoSEQ multiplex PCR, the TCRdb table keeps only in-frame clones and is missing some. Of 50,000 to 60,000 clones listed, around 70% are singletons. Antigen-specific CD4+ T cells expanded by the ViraFEST assay with viral peptide pools were then sequenced. Upon completion of about eleven days in culture, CD4+ T cells were isolated. Negative nucleocapsid antibody tests before and after vaccination confirmed no previous SARS-CoV-2 infection. With V trimmed by 3 bases and J by 1 base, 9 bases remained unmatched. The CDR3 runs to 17 residues. CDR1 is SEHNR, CDR2 FQNEAQ, per germline (reference sequence). About this clone itself: Its antigen is not identified.

This TCR came from a human donor who received a COVID-19 vaccine. Here the sequenced sample was CD4+ T cells from PBMCs cultured with SARS-CoV-2 spike peptides, taken before COVID-19 vaccination. The J gene is TRBJ2-3, the V gene TRBV7-9; 8 bases are shared with TRBD2. The CDR3 protein is CASSFAGGPTGTDTQYF. CDR3 bases: TGTGCCAGCAGCTTCGCGGGGGGTCCGACAGGCACAGATACGCAGTATTTT. Combining the CDR3 with reference TRBV7-9 and TRBJ2-3 gives the whole variable domain DTGVSQNPRHKITKRGQNVTFRCDPISEHNRLYWYRQTLGQGPEFLTYFQNEAQLEKSRLLSDRFSAERPKGSFSTLEIQRTEQGDSAMYLCASSFAGGPTGTDTQYFGPGTRLTVL.